This T cell receptor (beta chain) was obtained from a study of OX40 agonist ivuxolimab in advanced cancers. Regarding the research as a whole: Ivuxolimab, which targeted the costimulatory receptor OX40 (CD134), was an agonistic, fully human IgG2 monoclonal antibody. The paper covers the monotherapy dose-escalation part of the phase I ivuxolimab trial, which included N ≈ 52 patients. Of the approximately 50 patients in dose escalation, approximately 20 had hepatocellular carcinoma, some 15 had melanoma, 9 had renal cell carcinoma and 9 had head and neck cancer. Intravenous ivuxolimab was administered to patients every 2 weeks at six dose levels: 0.01, 0.1, 0.3, 1.5, 3 and 10 mg/kg. Peripheral TCRbeta sequencing was intended to test whether TCR sequence diversity was altered and clonal T-cell expansion was caused by ivuxolimab. Three dose-escalation patients achieved partial responses, one with hepatocellular carcinoma and two with cutaneous melanoma. Patients were allowed to have had prior anti-PD-1, anti-PD-L1 or anti-CTLA-4 therapy, and around two fifths of the dose-escalation patients had been treated with checkpoint inhibitors. A male proportion of 70% to 90% and a mean age of approximately 55 years, ranging from about 20 to 80, were recorded for the dose-escalation cohort. Summary of the overall study and its limitations: Partial responders in the 0.1-3.0 mg/kg groups had among the lowest normalized peripheral clonal expansion, especially among CD8+ T cells. The antigen specificity of the peripheral T cells that underwent clonal expansion was not determined. Low levels of normalized T-cell clonal expansion were also shown by some nonresponding patients. At doses of 0.1 to 3.0 mg/kg, clonal expansion of both CD4+ and CD8+ blood T cells was observed from baseline to week 6. On average, CD8+ T cells showed more expanded clones than CD4+ T cells after ivuxolimab.

To sequence the TCRbeta CDR3 region, genomic DNA was isolated from the sorted cells. The immunoSEQ Assay was used for sequencing of TCRbeta CDR3 regions. In its TCRdb copy, this immuneACCESS table keeps in-frame sequences only and misses some clones. Where compared with another copy, unresolved V genes explain less than half of these, and the others have no known cause. This sample comprises fewer than 60,000 clones, roughly four fifths of them detected only once. The ten largest account for about 0.69% of the sample. Patients with autoimmune disease history or receiving systemic immunosuppression were excluded from the trial. Peripheral blood for TCR sequencing was collected from all dose cohorts at baseline, on cycle 4 day 1, and on cycle 7 day 1. The samples were taken from a phase I, first-in-human, multicenter, open-label dose-escalation trial of ivuxolimab. Adults with locally advanced or metastatic melanoma, renal cell carcinoma, hepatocellular carcinoma or head and neck squamous cell carcinoma were enrolled in the trial. Before TCR sequencing, CD4+ T cells and CD8+ T cells were sorted from peripheral blood as separate populations.

A note on this clone: Its antigen remains unidentified. No much larger clonotype is one base removed from it; base qualities were not supplied.

The sample here was CD4+ or CD8+ T cells sorted from blood, taken in a trial of the OX40 agonist ivuxolimab. The clonotype originates from an adult with an advanced solid tumor such as melanoma, head and neck, liver or kidney cancer.

The nucleotide sequence reads TGTGCCAGCAGTTTTCTCCCGGTGAACACCGGGGAGCTGTTTTTT. Its protein product is CASSFLPVNTGELFF. The chain couples TRBV27 to TRBJ2-2; no confident D gene assignment can be made. The CDR3 sequence holds 15 residues, the cysteine and phenylalanine included. The entry retains the CDR3 DNA only, 45 bases that are in frame from base 1. The trim is 3 bases for V and 1 base for J, with a gap of 9 bases between the germline ends. From a lookup of the germline V gene (reference sequence), CDR1 and CDR2 are MNHEY and SMNVEV.